This is a list of T cell receptor beta chains from one sample in a study of cytomegalovirus exposure and HLA in healthy donors. Some clones are missing from TCRdb's copy, which holds only in-frame ones; the method was immunoSEQ multiplex PCR. The table shows around 100,000 clones, with approximately 80% occurring only once. Sequencing used PBMCs. The receptors were gathered from a female donor in good health and CMV-seropositive. The CDR3 runs from the conserved cysteine through the conserved F or W. Fields, in order: CDR3 protein, clone size, V gene, J gene. Clone size is not always given. Where it is, it says once, few, many or a class for expanded clones.

CDR3: CASSGWLADNEQFF
size: .
V: TRBV5-4
J: TRBJ2-1

CDR3: CASSQQGAWTEAFF
size: .
V: TRBV28
J: TRBJ1-1

CDR3: CASGPGGTGGTDTQYF
size: once
V: TRBV5-1
J: TRBJ2-3

CDR3: CASSFLSSGSSDTQYF
size: .
V: TRBV5-5
J: TRBJ2-3

CDR3: CASSLGAGGRTNEKLFF
size: .
V: TRBV4-1
J: TRBJ1-4

CDR3: CASSIGGITGELFF
size: .
V: TRBV9
J: TRBJ2-2

CDR3: CASSQLVNYNEKLFF
size: .
V: TRBV4-1
J: TRBJ1-4

CDR3: CASSPTGNRGNEKLFF
size: .
V: TRBV18
J: TRBJ1-4

CDR3: CSADRGGEQYF
size: .
V: TRBV29-1
J: TRBJ2-7

CDR3: CASGLNSLMNTEAFF
size: .
V: TRBV12-5
J: TRBJ1-1

CDR3: CASSIPGGTQHF
size: .
V: TRBV19
J: TRBJ1-5

CDR3: CASSSGTGPGNQPQHF
size: .
V: TRBV5-6
J: TRBJ1-5

CDR3: CASSLISAGNTIYF
size: .
V: TRBV5-1
J: TRBJ1-3

CDR3: CASSLLPSYEQYF
size: .
V: TRBV7-2
J: TRBJ2-7

CDR3: CASSPDRRYQETQYF
size: .
V: TRBV2
J: TRBJ2-5

CDR3: CASSWTGGHKADTQYF
size: .
V: TRBV5-1
J: TRBJ2-3

CDR3: CSAALAREQYF
size: once
V: TRBV20-1
J: TRBJ2-7

CDR3: CASTRLGQFYEQYF
size: .
V: TRBV9
J: TRBJ2-7

CDR3: CASSARSRTEAFF
size: .
V: TRBV9
J: TRBJ1-1

CDR3: CASSYGPQRDIQYF
size: .
V: TRBV5-5
J: TRBJ2-4

CDR3: CASSLALGALEVYEQYF
size: .
V: TRBV5-5
J: TRBJ2-7

CDR3: CASSQDNLGGQVASLPEAFF
size: .
V: TRBV4-1
J: TRBJ1-1